The 31 T cell receptor beta chains reported below all come from one sample, sequenced in a study of breast tumors, draining lymph nodes, adjacent tissues. Each CDR3 protein is one row after TCRdb ran MiXCR on the multiplex PCR reads. This sample has about 130,000 distinct CDR3 sequences, with around 20% found just once. Axillary draining lymph nodes of breast cancer patients supplied the node samples. The sample consisted of axillary lymph node tissue. The receptors were sampled from a female donor with breast cancer. Some clones in this sample may be carry-over from other donors' samples.

At least ten counts were recorded for this clonotype. The chain uses TRBV24-1 and TRBJ2-5; 9 nucleotides match TRBD2. The length of the CDR3 is 15 residues. Germline V gives CDR1 KGHDR, CDR2 SFDVKD. V was clipped by 0 bases and J by 5 bases; unmatched bases: 3. The CDR3 region is CATSDLLAGVETQYF. CDR3 DNA sequence: TGTGCCACCAGTGATTTGTTAGCGGGAGTGGAGACCCAGTACTTC.

This clonotype has at least ten counts. V gene TRBV6-5 combines with J gene TRBJ1-5; TRBD1 might be the D (5 bases). V lost 2 bases and J 0 bases, leaving 8 bases between the germline ends. Germline V gene sequence: CDR1 MNHEY, CDR2 SVGAGI. The CDR3 runs to 15 residues. CDR3 sequence (DNA): TGTGCCAGCAGTTACAGCAGGGATAGCAATCAGCCCCAGCATTTT. This sequence encodes CASSYSRDSNQPQHF.

This clonotype was observed many times. CDR3 loop: CASRRNSGGNTGELFF. In DNA, the CDR3 is TGTGCCAGTAGACGAAATAGCGGGGGGAACACCGGGGAGCTGTTTTTT. The rearrangement uses TRBV19 and TRBJ2-2; 9 bases align to TRBD2. Trimming took 6 bases from V and 1 from J; bases not matched to a gene: 6. Germline V CDR1 and CDR2: LNHDA, SQIVND (reference sequence). This CDR3 contains 16 residues.

Concerning this clonotype itself: This may be a read error, as it is one base from a much larger clone. The chain joins TRBV7-3 to TRBJ2-1; D unclear. V was cut by 2 bases and J by 0 bases, with 8 bases left in between. The CDR3 length is 15 residues. Germline V CDR1 and CDR2: SGHTA, FQGTGA. The DNA of the CDR3 is TGTGCCAGCAGCTTAGACTTAGCCTCCTACAATGAGCAGTTCTTC. Residues: CASSLDLASYNEQFF.

This clonotype was found many times. The J gene is TRBJ2-7, the V gene TRBV19, with D possibly TRBD1 on 6 matching bases. Germline V gene data show CDR1 as LNHDA and CDR2 as SQIVND (reference sequence). The CDR3 is 15 residues long. The ends were cut back, 4 bases at V and 2 bases at J, with 15 bases in the middle. CDR3: CASSRTADGTYEQYF. CDR3 DNA sequence: TGTGCCAGTAGTAGGACAGCCGATGGGACCTACGAGCAGTACTTC.

This clonotype was observed at least ten times. The chain is built from TRBV7-6 and TRBJ1-2; 8 bases match TRBD1. The CDR3 extends over 14 amino acids. The V segment lost 1 base and the J segment 8 bases; nucleotides outside the gene matches: 6. The germline V gene encodes CDR1 SGHVS and CDR2 FNYEAQ. The CDR3 spells CASSLEQGVRGYTF. The CDR3 DNA sequence: TGTGCCAGCAGCTTAGAACAGGGGGTCAGGGGCTACACCTTC.

This clonotype was seen repeatedly, ten times or more. The rearrangement uses TRBV6-5 and TRBJ2-7, with a tentative D call TRBD2 (6 bases). The germline V gene encodes CDR1 MNHEY and CDR2 SVGAGI. Trimming pared 0 bases from V and 3 bases from J, leaving 9 bases between. The CDR3 runs to 14 residues. The CDR3 region is CASSYSSGVYEQYF. In DNA form, the CDR3 reads TGTGCCAGCAGTTACTCGTCGGGGGTCTACGAGCAGTACTTC.

This sequence joins TRBV12-1 and TRBJ2-7; the DNA was not used to check the table's D call, TRBD1. TRBV12-1 is given as a pseudogene. The CDR3 spans 17 residues. CDR3 bases: TGTGCCAGCAGCTTTGTTGGACAGGGGGAAGAGCTCGTCCCGCGGTACTTC. It specifies CASSFVGQGEELVPRYF.

This chain links TRBV20-1 with TRBJ1-5; possible D gene TRBD1, 6 bases. The CDR3 extends over 16 amino acids. In germline, CDR1 is DFQATT, CDR2 SNEGSKA (reference sequence). The V and J ends lost 6 bases and 6 bases respectively, with 24 bases between them. CDR3 coding DNA: TGCAGTGCGCGTGCCCCATGGACAGAACAGAGTCAGCCCCAGCATTTT. It specifies CSARAPWTEQSQPQHF.

This clonotype appeared many times. The chain uses TRBV14 and TRBJ2-1, with D perhaps being TRBD1 or TRBD2 (5 bases each). This CDR3 has 12 residues. V was pared by 1 base and J by 11 bases, with 9 bases between. CDR1 is SGHDN and CDR2 is FVKESK in the germline V gene. The CDR3 loop is CASSQVKGQQFF. DNA for the CDR3: TGTGCCAGCAGCCAAGTAAAGGGACAGCAGTTCTTC.

As to this clonotype: This may be a read error, as it is one base from a much larger clone. The chain has TRBV6-6 and TRBJ2-2; the match to TRBD2 covers 12 bases. V was clipped by 2 bases and J by 8 bases; unmatched bases: 9. The CDR3 is 17 residues long. CDR1 and CDR2 (germline): MNHNY, SVGAGI (reference sequence). This chain's CDR3 is CASSYRLAGESEGELFF. The CDR3 DNA is TGTGCCAGCAGTTACCGACTAGCGGGAGAGTCGGAGGGGGAGCTGTTTTTT.

The table lists this clonotype with many counts. The chain employs TRBV9 and TRBJ2-7; D remains ambiguous. V was trimmed by 0 bases and J by 2 bases, leaving 12 bases between them. Germline-derived CDR1 and CDR2 are SGDLS and YYNGEE. The CDR3 is 15 amino acids. CDR3 DNA: TGTGCCAGCAGCGTAGGGCCAGACGGAGCCTACGAGCAGTACTTC. It specifies CASSVGPDGAYEQYF.

Concerning this clonotype: This may stem from a read error, because a much larger clone lies one nucleotide away. The gene calls are TRBV15 and TRBJ2-7; no clear D. The germline gives CDR1 LNHNV, CDR2 YYDKDF (reference sequence). The CDR3 spans 12 residues. This chain's CDR3 is CATSRGEYERYF. DNA of the CDR3: TGTGCCACCAGCAGAGGAGAATACGAGCGGTACTTC.

This clonotype showed up many times. The limits of the CDR3 on the DNA are not certain, so only TCRdb's listed CDR3 is given. The V and J genes are TRBV7-2 and TRBJ1-2; the table names TRBD1, a call not compared with the DNA. The CDR3 spans 13 residues, counting both ends. The germline V gene has CDR1 SGHTA and CDR2 FQGNSA. The CDR3: CASSLVGWGQGSF.

Many counts were recorded for this clonotype. CDR3 sequence reads: CASSEGTGDEKLFF. In DNA, the CDR3 is TGTGCCAGCAGTGAAGGGACAGGGGATGAAAAACTGTTTTTT. The chain has TRBV2 and TRBJ1-4, with 9 positions matching TRBD1. With 1 base clipped from V and 6 bases from J, the junction kept 0 bases outside the gene matches. Looked up from germline, CDR1 is SNHLY and CDR2 is FYNNEI. This CDR3 is 14 amino acids long.

In the case of this clonotype: At one boundary the junction diverges from the germline segment, which might be a read error. The chain has TRBV6-4 and TRBJ2-1; the D gene is possibly TRBD2 (7 bases). Germline assignment: CDR1 MRHNA and CDR2 SNTAGT. The CDR3 sequence is 13 residues long. CDR3 protein: CASSDEGGDERFF. DNA of the CDR3: TGTGCCAGCAGTGACGAGGGGGGGGATGAGCGGTTCTTC.

This clonotype was recorded at least ten times. This chain joins TRBV11-1 and TRBJ2-3; D is uncertain. With 1 base removed from V and 0 bases from J, the gap between germline ends came to 11 bases. This CDR3 comprises 16 residues. Germline V gene lookup returns CDR1 SGHAT and CDR2 FQDESV (reference sequence). Written as DNA, the CDR3 is TGTGCCAGCAGCTTAGGACTTCTCCCTAGCACAGATACGCAGTATTTT. Its protein product is CASSLGLLPSTDTQYF.

At least ten counts were recorded for this clonotype. The chain has TRBV28 and TRBJ1-5; D remains unclear. The germline V gene has CDR1 MDHEN and CDR2 SYDVKM. Between the trimmed V and J ends, which lost 3 bases and 5 bases, there was a span of 8 bases. The CDR3 covers 13 residues. CDR3: CASSFEGYQPQHF. The CDR3 nucleotides read TGTGCCAGCAGTTTCGAAGGTTATCAGCCCCAGCATTTT.

This clonotype was observed many times. The chain has TRBV18 and TRBJ2-7, with a tentative D call TRBD1 (6 bases). Germline CDR1 and CDR2: KGHSH and LQKENI. This CDR3 comprises 12 residues. V gave up 6 bases and J gave up 3 bases, with 9 bases separating them. CDR3 nucleotide sequence: TGTGCCAGCTCGCCCAGGGGCTACGAGCAGTACTTC. Translated, it gives CASSPRGYEQYF.

On this clonotype: Since a much larger clone is just one base distant, this may be a read error. The rearrangement joins TRBV20-1 to TRBJ2-3; D tentatively reads TRBD1 or TRBD2 (6 bases each). Germline values: CDR1 DFQATT, CDR2 SNEGSKA (reference sequence). The V end lost 2 bases, the J end lost 14 bases, and 26 bases lay between the germline ends. The CDR3 has 15 amino acids. The CDR3: CSARPPGAGSDMRYF. The DNA for the CDR3 is TGCAGTGCTAGACCCCCAGGGGCGGGATCAGATATGCGGTATTTT.

This clonotype was detected ten times or more. The rearrangement joins TRBV27 to TRBJ1-5; a weak D match, TRBD1 (6 bases). Germline-derived CDR1 and CDR2 are MNHEY and SMNVEV (reference sequence). This CDR3 region has 13 residues. Trimming took off 4 bases at V and 3 bases at J, with 7 bases between the two ends. CDR3 nucleotide sequence: TGTGCCAGCAGTTACAGGGACAATCAGCCCCAGCATTTT. Amino acid sequence: CASSYRDNQPQHF.

This clonotype was counted at least ten times. CDR3 amino acids: CAIKGQDTYNEQFF. The DNA for the CDR3 is TGTGCCATCAAAGGACAGGATACCTACAATGAGCAGTTCTTC. The chain is built from TRBV10-3 and TRBJ2-1, with TRBD1 matching over 7 bases. The ends lost 7 bases at V and 2 bases at J; junction bases unmatched: 5. This CDR3 is built from 14 residues. The germline V gene has CDR1 ENHRY and CDR2 SYGVKD.

In the case of this clonotype: A much larger clone sits a single nucleotide away, making a read error possible. This chain joins TRBV5-8 and TRBJ2-5; 9 bases are shared with TRBD2. CDR1 and CDR2 (germline): SGHTS, YDEGEE. This CDR3 has 15 amino acids. Here the CDR3 DNA reads TGTGCCAGCAGCCGGCCGGCTAGCGGGAAAGAGACCCAGCACTTC. Protein: CASSRPASGKETQHF.

The rearrangement links TRBV11-1 to TRBJ2-5, with a tentative D call TRBD2 (6 bases). The V end was cut by 4 bases, the J end by 4 bases, with 16 bases between. Germline V gene lookup returns CDR1 SGHAT and CDR2 FQDESV (reference sequence). The CDR3 sequence is 15 residues long. The DNA of the CDR3 is TGTGCCAGCAGCTCGCCGGGGGTGGGCGGAGAGACCCAGTACTTC. Residues: CASSSPGVGGETQYF.

Comment on this clonotype: This may arise from a read error, as a much more abundant clone is one base away. The CDR3 does not close with the conserved phenylalanine or tryptophan, likely indicating a read error. The chain's CDR3 is CSAINGGTTDTQYS. CDR3 coding DNA: TGCAGTGCTATTAACGGGGGGACCACAGATACGCAGTATTCT. The chain joins TRBV20-1 to TRBJ2-3; 7 bases are shared with TRBD2. This CDR3 has 14 amino acids. Trimming cost V 4 bases and J 2 bases; bases outside gene matches: 6. From germline, CDR1 is DFQATT and CDR2 SNEGSKA (reference sequence).

In regard to this clonotype: A read error may explain this, as a much larger clone is one base away. The chain joins TRBV28 to TRBJ2-5; D gene unclear. This CDR3 is 13 amino acids long. Trimming took off 5 bases at V and 5 bases at J, with 12 bases between the two ends. From germline, CDR1 is MDHEN and CDR2 SYDVKM. This chain's CDR3 is CASSQDPRETQYF. CDR3 nucleotide sequence: TGTGCCAGCAGTCAAGACCCTCGGGAGACCCAGTACTTC.

This clonotype was detected ten times or more. In DNA form, the CDR3 reads TGTGCCAGCAGTGAAGGAGGGGTCGCCCTGTCTGGCTACACCTTC. This encodes CASSEGGVALSGYTF. The chain links TRBV6-1 to TRBJ1-2; weak D call: TRBD1 (5 bases). Germline CDR1 MNHNS, CDR2 SASEGT. Trimming left V 1 base short and J 7 bases short, with 16 bases between. This CDR3 has 15 amino acids.

In this sample, this clonotype turned up many times. CDR3 loop: CASSEAAGQGYTF. DNA of the CDR3: TGTGCCAGCAGTGAAGCAGCGGGACAGGGCTACACCTTC. The chain carries TRBV2 and TRBJ1-2; 7 nucleotides match TRBD1. V gave up 0 bases and J gave up 8 bases; unmatched junction bases: 3. Germline V gene data show CDR1 as SNHLY and CDR2 as FYNNEI. This CDR3 is built from 13 residues.

This clonotype was detected ten times or more. The genes are TRBV20-1 and TRBJ2-5, with TRBD1 matching over 8 bases. The V gene's germline CDR1 is DFQATT and CDR2 SNEGSKA (reference sequence). The CDR3 totals 21 residues. The junction had 25 bases not matched to a gene; V was cut back by 0 bases and J by 4 bases. CDR3 in DNA: TGCAGTGCTAGAGATTGGAAGTTGTGGGCAGGGGGCGGTTATTACGGAGAGACCCAGTACTTC. Protein sequence: CSARDWKLWAGGGYYGETQYF.

This clonotype was seen more than once but under ten times. A single base separates this from a much larger clone, so it may be a read error. The rearrangement links TRBV5-1 to TRBJ2-7; no reliable D call. Germline assignment: CDR1 SGHRS and CDR2 YFSETQ. The V and J ends lost 4 bases and 5 bases respectively, with 13 bases between them. The CDR3 totals 13 residues. This CDR3 reads CASSRASVNEQYF. CDR3 DNA sequence: TGCGCCAGCAGCAGGGCCAGTGTCAACGAGCAGTACTTC.

Ten or more counts support this clonotype. The CDR3 protein is CASSPFGTADLEQYF. CDR3 in DNA: TGTGCCAGCAGTCCGTTCGGGACAGCCGATTTGGAGCAGTACTTC. This sequence joins TRBV6-2 or TRBV6-3 and TRBJ2-7; 7 positions agree with TRBD1. The germline gives CDR1 MNHEY, CDR2 SVGEGT. CDR3 length: 15 amino acids. V lost 5 bases and J lost 7; bases outside the gene matches: 14.